This T cell receptor beta chain stems from a study of cytomegalovirus exposure and HLA in healthy donors. The CDR3 contains 13 residues. With 2 bases removed from V and 4 bases from J, the gap between germline ends came to 6 bases. Germline V gene sequence: CDR1 MNHEY, CDR2 SVGAGI. The PCR was carried out with 60 Vbeta primers and 13 Jbeta primers. Assay used: immunoSEQ multiplex PCR; TCRdb lists only in-frame clones, some missing. The top ten clones hold roughly 1.8% of a sample with fewer than 250,000 clones, around 90% of them seen once. This clone was found a few times. The V call is TRBV6-5, the J call TRBJ1-5, with D hard to call. The sample taken for sequencing was PBMCs. The TCR sequence derives from a woman aged 18 to 35 in good health and CMV-seronegative. The CDR3 reads CASSYGLNQPQHF. For the CDR3, the DNA is TGTGCCAGCAGTTACGGTCTAAATCAGCCCCAGCATTTT.